A selection of T cell receptor beta chains follows, all from one sample in a study of T cells in Graves' hyperthyroidism and ophthalmopathy. TCRdb re-called the multiplex PCR reads through MiXCR, storing one row per CDR3 protein. The sample contains approximately 720,000 distinct CDR3 sequences, roughly a sixth of which appear only once. Sequencing used blood. All receptors derive from a woman in her 50s with Graves' hyperthyroidism that later progressed to Graves' ophthalmopathy. CDR3s leave out the opening cysteine and the closing phenylalanine or tryptophan. Each record gives: V gene, D gene, J gene, CDR3 protein. The D gene is left open where the match is weak.

>TRBV29-1|.|TRBJ1-1
SVDVTGGTEAF
>TRBV27|.|TRBJ1-2
ASSSPGFYGYT
>TRBV12-3/TRBV12-4|.|TRBJ2-2
ASSLGVWNTGELF
>TRBV2|.|TRBJ1-2
ASSADRNYGYT
>TRBV15|.|TRBJ2-1
ATSRDRDTAIHEQF
>TRBV27|.|TRBJ2-7
ASSLFGTDYEQY
>TRBV24-1|.|TRBJ2-5
ATSEVGVETQY
>TRBV20-1|TRBD1|TRBJ1-1
SARDGKGQGITEAF
>TRBV3-1|.|TRBJ1-1
ASSPGIYENTEAF
>TRBV6-1|.|TRBJ2-3
ASSEGGSYTDTQY
>TRBV12-3/TRBV12-4|.|TRBJ1-2
ASSTGFANYGYT
>TRBV7-9|.|TRBJ1-2
ASSTVRTNYGYT
>TRBV7-2|.|TRBJ2-7
ASSLLAGTYEQY
>TRBV19|.|TRBJ2-1
ASSIGRGPGNEQF
>TRBV3-1|TRBD1|TRBJ2-1
ASSWDRGEQF
>TRBV2|TRBD1|TRBJ1-4
ASSGRPGGAEKLF
>TRBV5-1|.|TRBJ1-2
ASSPRWVDYGYT
>TRBV3-1|.|TRBJ1-2
ASSQDQENHGYT
>TRBV20-1|.|TRBJ2-5
SASPGKETQY
>TRBV7-3|.|TRBJ2-5
ASSLTRSGETQY
>TRBV12-3/TRBV12-4|.|TRBJ1-1
ASSLPVLNTEAF
>TRBV5-4|.|TRBJ1-2
ASSPSGVGRGYT
>TRBV4-1|.|TRBJ2-7
ASSQVPGDEQY
>TRBV5-1|.|TRBJ2-2
ASSLSSTGELF
>TRBV2|TRBD1|TRBJ1-2
ASRTGGAFNYGYT
>TRBV6-2/TRBV6-3|TRBD2|TRBJ2-1
ASNRGGMAYNEQF
>TRBV6-1|TRBD1|TRBJ2-5
ATNRGWEETQY
>TRBV27|TRBD1|TRBJ1-2
ASSITGTGVIYGYT
>TRBV3-1|TRBD1|TRBJ1-6
ASSQSPGQGHSPLH
>TRBV19|TRBD2|TRBJ2-1
ASSSPADAGGRDEQF
>TRBV13|TRBD2|TRBJ2-3
ASSMTSGGYRADTQY
>TRBV9|.|TRBJ2-1
ASSVGQIYNEQF
>TRBV4-1|TRBD1|TRBJ1-2
ASSPIPGQYGYT
>TRBV3-1|.|TRBJ2-2
ASSQQGGGGDTGELF
>TRBV9|.|TRBJ2-1
ASSPASFPEQF
>TRBV9|.|TRBJ1-1
ASSPSSGSNTEAF
>TRBV9|.|TRBJ2-7
ASSPRVGRDTTAEQY
>TRBV6-1|.|TRBJ2-3
ASSDEGKSSTDTQY
>TRBV7-6|.|TRBJ2-3
ASSLEATTQY
>TRBV4-1|.|TRBJ1-2
ASSQSGVTDRDGYT
>TRBV20-1|.|TRBJ2-3
SAAGRSDTQY
>TRBV19|.|TRBJ2-2
ASSIDRPNTGELF
>TRBV29-1|.|TRBJ1-1
SVLTALNTEAF
>TRBV9|TRBD1|TRBJ2-5
ASSVGAGQGVGETQY
>TRBV2|TRBD1|TRBJ2-4
ASTPTGVAKNIQY
>TRBV6-5|TRBD1|TRBJ1-2
ASSYAPGTGSGYT
>TRBV6-7|.|TRBJ1-5
ASSYSSGVRQPQH
>TRBV10-3|.|TRBJ2-3
AISDLGVLADTQY
>TRBV11-3|.|TRBJ2-1
ASSSHRAALEQF
>TRBV4-2|.|TRBJ1-6
ASSQDYRVGNSPLH
>TRBV12-3/TRBV12-4|.|TRBJ1-1
ASSFRQEGAF
>TRBV5-8|.|TRBJ1-1
ASSLEAVLNTEAF
>TRBV12-3/TRBV12-4|TRBD1|TRBJ1-5
ASSGGGQPQH
>TRBV4-1|TRBD1|TRBJ2-4
ASSRIGTGLNIQY
>TRBV7-3|.|TRBJ1-6
ASSLGAGLNSPLH
>TRBV5-1|.|TRBJ2-2
ASSLEHYNTGELF